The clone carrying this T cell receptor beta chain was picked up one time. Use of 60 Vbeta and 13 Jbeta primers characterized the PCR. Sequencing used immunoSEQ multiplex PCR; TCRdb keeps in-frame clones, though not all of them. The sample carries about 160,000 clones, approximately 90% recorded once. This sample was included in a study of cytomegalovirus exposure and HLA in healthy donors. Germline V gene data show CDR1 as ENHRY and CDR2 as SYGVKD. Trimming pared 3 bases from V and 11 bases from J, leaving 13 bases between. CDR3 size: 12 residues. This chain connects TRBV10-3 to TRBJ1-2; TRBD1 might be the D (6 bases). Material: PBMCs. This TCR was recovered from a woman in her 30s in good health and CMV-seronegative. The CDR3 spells CAISERGARYTF. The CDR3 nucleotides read TGTGCCATCAGTGAACGGGGGGCGCGTTACACCTTC.